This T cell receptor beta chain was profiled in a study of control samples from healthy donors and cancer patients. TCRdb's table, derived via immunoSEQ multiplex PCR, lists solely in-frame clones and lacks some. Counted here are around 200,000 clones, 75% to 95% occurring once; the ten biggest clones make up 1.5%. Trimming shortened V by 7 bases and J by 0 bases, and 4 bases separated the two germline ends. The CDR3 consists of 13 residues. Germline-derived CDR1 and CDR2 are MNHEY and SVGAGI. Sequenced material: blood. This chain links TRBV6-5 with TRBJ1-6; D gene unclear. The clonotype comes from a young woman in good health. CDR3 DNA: TGTGCCAGCAAGAGCTCCTATAATTCACCCCTCCACTTT. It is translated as CASKSSYNSPLHF.